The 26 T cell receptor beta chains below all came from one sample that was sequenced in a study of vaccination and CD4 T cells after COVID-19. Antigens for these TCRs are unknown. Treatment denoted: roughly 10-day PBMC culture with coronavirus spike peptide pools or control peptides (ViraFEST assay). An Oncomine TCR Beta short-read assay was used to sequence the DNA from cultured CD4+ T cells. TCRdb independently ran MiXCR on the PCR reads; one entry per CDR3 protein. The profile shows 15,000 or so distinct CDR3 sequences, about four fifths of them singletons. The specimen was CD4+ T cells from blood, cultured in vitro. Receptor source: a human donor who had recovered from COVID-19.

The CDR3 DNA follows: TGTGCCAGCTCACCAAGGGGCACAGATACGCAGTATTTT. This gives the protein CASSPRGTDTQYF. The rearrangement links TRBV18 to TRBJ2-3; D gene ambiguous. The CDR3 is 13 residues long. The germline V gene has CDR1 KGHSH and CDR2 LQKENI. V shed 2 bases and J shed 1 base, with 4 bases lying between them.

The CDR3 loop is CSASAPPGVDQPQHF. CDR3 DNA: TGCAGTGCTAGCGCCCCCCCAGGGGTGGATCAGCCCCAGCATTTT. The rearrangement links TRBV20-1 to TRBJ1-5, with D possibly matching TRBD1 (6 bases). CDR3 length equals 15 residues. Between the trimmed V and J ends, which lost 3 bases and 5 bases, there was a span of 17 bases. Germline CDR1 reads DFQATT; CDR2 reads SNEGSKA (reference sequence).

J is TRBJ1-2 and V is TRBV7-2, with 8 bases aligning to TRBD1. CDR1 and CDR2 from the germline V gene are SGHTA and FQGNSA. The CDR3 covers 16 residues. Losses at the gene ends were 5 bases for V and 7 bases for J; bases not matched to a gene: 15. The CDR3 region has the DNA TGTGCCAGCAGCGCTAGCGGACAGGGCCTCACCCTTGGCTACACCTTC. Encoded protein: CASSASGQGLTLGYTF. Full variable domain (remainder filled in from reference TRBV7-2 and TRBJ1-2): GAGVSQSPSNKVTEKGKDVELRCDPISGHTALYWYRQSLGQGLEFLIYFQGNSAPDKSGLPSDRFSAERTGGSVSTLTIQRTQQEDSAVYLCASSASGQGLTLGYTFGSGTRLTVV.

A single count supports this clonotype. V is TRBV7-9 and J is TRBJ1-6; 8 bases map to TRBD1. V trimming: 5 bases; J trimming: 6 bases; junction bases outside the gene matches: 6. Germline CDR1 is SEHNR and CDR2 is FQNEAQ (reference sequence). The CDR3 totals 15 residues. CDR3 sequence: CASSPDRVGNSPLHF. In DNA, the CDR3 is TGTGCCAGCAGCCCGGACAGGGTCGGTAATTCACCCCTCCACTTT.

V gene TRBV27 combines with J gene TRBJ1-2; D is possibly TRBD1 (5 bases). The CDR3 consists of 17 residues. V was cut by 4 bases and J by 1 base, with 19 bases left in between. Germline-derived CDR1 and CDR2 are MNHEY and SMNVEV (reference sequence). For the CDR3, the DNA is TGTGCCAGCAGTTCCTTTGGGGTGGGTGGGGGTAACTATGGCTACACCTTC. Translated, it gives CASSSFGVGGGNYGYTF.

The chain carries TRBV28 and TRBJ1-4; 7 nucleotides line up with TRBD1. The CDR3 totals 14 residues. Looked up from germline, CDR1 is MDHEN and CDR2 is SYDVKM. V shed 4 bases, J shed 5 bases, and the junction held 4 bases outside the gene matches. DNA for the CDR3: TGTGCCAGCAGTTACGGGACAGCAAATGAAAAACTGTTTTTT. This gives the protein CASSYGTANEKLFF. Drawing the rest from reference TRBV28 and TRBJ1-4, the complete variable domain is DVKVTQSSRYLVKRTGEKVFLECVQDMDHENMFWYRQDPGLGLRLIYFSYDVKMKEKGDIPEGYSVSREKKERFSLILESASTNQTSMYLCASSYGTANEKLFFGSGTQLSVL.

The CDR3 nucleotides are TGTGCCAGCAGTAGAGACAGGGGTAGGGTCACCGGGGAGCTGTTTTTT. Protein: CASSRDRGRVTGELFF. The chain employs TRBV6-1 and TRBJ2-2; 8 bases fit TRBD1. Losses at the gene ends were 5 bases for V and 4 bases for J; bases not matched to a gene: 9. The CDR3 length is 16 residues. In germline, CDR1 is MNHNS, CDR2 SASEGT.

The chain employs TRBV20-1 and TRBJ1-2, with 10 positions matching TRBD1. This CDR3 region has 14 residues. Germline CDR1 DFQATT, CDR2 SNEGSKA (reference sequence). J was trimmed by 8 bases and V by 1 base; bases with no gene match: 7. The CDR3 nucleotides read TGCAGTGCTAGAGCCAGCCCGGGACAGGGGGGCTACACCTTC. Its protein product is CSARASPGQGGYTF.

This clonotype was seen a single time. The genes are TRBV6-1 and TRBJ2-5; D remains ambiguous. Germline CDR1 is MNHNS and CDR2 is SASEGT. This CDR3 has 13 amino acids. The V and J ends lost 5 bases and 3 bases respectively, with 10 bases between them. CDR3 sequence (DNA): TGTGCCAGCAGTAAATCTAGAAAAGAGACCCAGTACTTC. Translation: CASSKSRKETQYF.

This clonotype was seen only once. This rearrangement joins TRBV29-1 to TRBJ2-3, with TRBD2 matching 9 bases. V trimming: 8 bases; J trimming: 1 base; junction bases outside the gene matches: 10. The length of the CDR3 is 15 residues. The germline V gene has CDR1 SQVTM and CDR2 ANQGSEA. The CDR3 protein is CSHIKLAGRTDTQYF. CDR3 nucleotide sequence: TGCAGCCACATAAAACTAGCGGGCCGCACAGATACGCAGTATTTT.

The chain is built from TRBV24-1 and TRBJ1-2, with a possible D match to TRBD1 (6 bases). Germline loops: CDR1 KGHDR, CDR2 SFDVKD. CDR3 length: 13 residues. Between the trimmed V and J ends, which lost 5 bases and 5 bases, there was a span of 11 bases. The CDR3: CATSAQGRYGYTF. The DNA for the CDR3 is TGTGCCACCAGTGCCCAGGGGAGGTATGGCTACACCTTC.

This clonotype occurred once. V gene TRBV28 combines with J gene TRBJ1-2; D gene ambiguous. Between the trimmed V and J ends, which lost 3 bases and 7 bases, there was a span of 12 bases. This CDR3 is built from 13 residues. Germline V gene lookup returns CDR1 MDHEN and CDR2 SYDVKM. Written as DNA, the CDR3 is TGTGCCAGCAGTTTTACGGGATTCAGTGGCTACACCTTC. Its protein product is CASSFTGFSGYTF.

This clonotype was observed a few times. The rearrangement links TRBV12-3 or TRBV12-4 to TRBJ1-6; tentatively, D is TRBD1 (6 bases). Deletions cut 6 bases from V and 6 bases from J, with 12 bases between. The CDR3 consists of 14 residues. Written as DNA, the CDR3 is TGTGCCAGCAGAATGGGGGGCAGTAATTCACCCCTCCACTTT. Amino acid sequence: CASRMGGSNSPLHF.

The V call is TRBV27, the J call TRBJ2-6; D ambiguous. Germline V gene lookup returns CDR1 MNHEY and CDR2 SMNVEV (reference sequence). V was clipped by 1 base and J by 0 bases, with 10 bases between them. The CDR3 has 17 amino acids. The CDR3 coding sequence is TGTGCCAGCAGTTTATTCGTCCTAAACTCTGGGGCCAACGTCCTGACTTTC. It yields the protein CASSLFVLNSGANVLTF.

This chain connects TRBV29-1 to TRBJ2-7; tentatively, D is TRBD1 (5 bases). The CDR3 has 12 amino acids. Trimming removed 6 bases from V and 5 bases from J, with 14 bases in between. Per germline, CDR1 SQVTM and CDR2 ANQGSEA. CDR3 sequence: CSVLDKLDEQYF. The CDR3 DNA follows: TGCAGCGTACTGGACAAGCTTGACGAGCAGTACTTC.

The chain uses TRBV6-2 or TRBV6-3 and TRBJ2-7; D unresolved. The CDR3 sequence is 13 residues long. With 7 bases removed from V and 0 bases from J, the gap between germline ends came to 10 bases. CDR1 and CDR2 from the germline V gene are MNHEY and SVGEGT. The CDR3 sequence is CASIGSVSYEQYF. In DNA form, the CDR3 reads TGTGCCAGCATCGGGTCAGTCTCCTACGAGCAGTACTTC.

The CDR3 loop is CSARTSGRTKDTQYF. As DNA, the CDR3 is TGCAGTGCGAGGACTAGCGGGAGGACCAAAGATACGCAGTATTTT. The chain joins TRBV20-1 to TRBJ2-3; 14 nucleotides match TRBD2. With V trimmed by 6 bases and J by 5 bases, 7 bases remained unmatched. The CDR3 spans 15 residues. The germline CDR1 and CDR2 sequences are DFQATT and SNEGSKA (reference sequence).

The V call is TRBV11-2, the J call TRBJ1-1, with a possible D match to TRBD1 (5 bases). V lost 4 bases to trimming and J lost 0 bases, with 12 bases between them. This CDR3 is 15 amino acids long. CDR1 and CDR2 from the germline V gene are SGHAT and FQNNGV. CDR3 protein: CASSYLGDLNTEAFF. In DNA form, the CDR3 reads TGTGCCAGCAGCTACCTAGGGGACCTGAACACTGAAGCTTTCTTT.

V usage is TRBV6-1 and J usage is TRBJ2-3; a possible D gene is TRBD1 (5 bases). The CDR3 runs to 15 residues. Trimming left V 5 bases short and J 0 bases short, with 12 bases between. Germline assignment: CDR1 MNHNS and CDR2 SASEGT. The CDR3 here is CASSRQPSSTDTQYF. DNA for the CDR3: TGTGCCAGCAGTCGACAGCCAAGTAGCACAGATACGCAGTATTTT.

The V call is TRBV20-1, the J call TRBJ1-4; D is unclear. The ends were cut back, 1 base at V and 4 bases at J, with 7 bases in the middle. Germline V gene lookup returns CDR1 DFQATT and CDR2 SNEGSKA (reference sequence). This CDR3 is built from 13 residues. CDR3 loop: CSARGNNNEKLFF. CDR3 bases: TGCAGTGCTAGAGGGAACAATAATGAAAAACTGTTTTTT.

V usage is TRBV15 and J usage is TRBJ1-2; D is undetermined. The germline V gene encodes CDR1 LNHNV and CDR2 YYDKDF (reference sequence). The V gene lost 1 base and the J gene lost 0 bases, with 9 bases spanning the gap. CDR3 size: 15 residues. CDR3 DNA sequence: TGTGCCACCAGCAGAGTCGCAGGAGCTAACTATGGCTACACCTTC. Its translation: CATSRVAGANYGYTF.

CDR3 residues: CASSQTGGQGEQFF. The CDR3 region has the DNA TGTGCCAGCAGTCAGACAGGGGGCCAGGGTGAGCAGTTCTTC. The chain is built from TRBV6-1 and TRBJ2-1; the match to TRBD1 covers 10 bases. V trimming: 5 bases; J trimming: 9 bases; junction bases outside the gene matches: 7. This CDR3 contains 14 residues. CDR1 MNHNS and CDR2 SASEGT come from the germline V gene.

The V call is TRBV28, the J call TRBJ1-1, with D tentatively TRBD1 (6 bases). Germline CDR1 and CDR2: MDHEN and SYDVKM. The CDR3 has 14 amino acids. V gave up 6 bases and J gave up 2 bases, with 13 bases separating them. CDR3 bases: TGTGCCAGCAGCCCATCGGGGGCCAACACTGAAGCTTTCTTT. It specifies CASSPSGANTEAFF.

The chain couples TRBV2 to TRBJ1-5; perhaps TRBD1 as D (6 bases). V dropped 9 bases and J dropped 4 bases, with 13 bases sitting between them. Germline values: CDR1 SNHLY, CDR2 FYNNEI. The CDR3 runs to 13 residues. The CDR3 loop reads CASCVQGNQPQHF. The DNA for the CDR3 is TGTGCCAGTTGTGTACAGGGAAATCAGCCCCAGCATTTT.

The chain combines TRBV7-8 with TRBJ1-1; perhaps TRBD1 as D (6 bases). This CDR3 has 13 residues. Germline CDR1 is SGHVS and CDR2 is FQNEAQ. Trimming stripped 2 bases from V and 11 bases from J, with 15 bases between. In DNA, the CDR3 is TGTGCCAGCAGCTTAAGGACAGTACTAGTGGCTTTCTTT. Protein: CASSLRTVLVAFF.

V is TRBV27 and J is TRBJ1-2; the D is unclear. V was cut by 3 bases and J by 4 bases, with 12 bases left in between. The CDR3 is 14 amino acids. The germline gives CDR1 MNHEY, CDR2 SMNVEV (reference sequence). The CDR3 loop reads CASSLREPGYGYTF. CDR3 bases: TGTGCCAGCAGTTTGCGGGAGCCCGGCTATGGCTACACCTTC.